This T cell receptor beta chain is from a study of Tregs in tolerant kidney transplant recipients. The study, taken as a whole, reports: Biological reproducibility was not directly addressed in this study. Few patients were studied, so findings need validation in larger groups.

With respect to this clone: The antigen is not known.

CD4+CD25+CD127- Tregs, CD4+CD25- non-Tregs, CD4 and CD8 cells were sorted. The table came from immunoSEQ multiplex PCR; TCRdb's copy has only in-frame clones and leaves some out. The table lists about 240,000 clones, about 80% of them singletons. Germline V CDR1 and CDR2: SGHRS, YFSETQ. The ends were cut back, 2 bases at V and 6 bases at J, with 11 bases in the middle. The CDR3 runs to 14 residues. The V call is TRBV5-1, the J call TRBJ2-2, with unresolved D. Material for sequencing was CD4+ T cells from blood. The origin of this receptor is a human donor in good health. In DNA form, the CDR3 reads TGCGCCAGCAGCTTTCAGACTGGAGCCGGGGAGCTGTTTTTT. Its protein is CASSFQTGAGELFF. Together with reference TRBV5-1 and TRBJ2-2, the CDR3 gives the full variable domain: KAGVTQTPRYLIKTRGQQVTLSCSPISGHRSVSWYQQTPGQGLQFLFEYFSETQRNKGNFPGRFSGRQFSNSRSEMNVSTLELGDSALYLCASSFQTGAGELFFGEGSRLTVL.